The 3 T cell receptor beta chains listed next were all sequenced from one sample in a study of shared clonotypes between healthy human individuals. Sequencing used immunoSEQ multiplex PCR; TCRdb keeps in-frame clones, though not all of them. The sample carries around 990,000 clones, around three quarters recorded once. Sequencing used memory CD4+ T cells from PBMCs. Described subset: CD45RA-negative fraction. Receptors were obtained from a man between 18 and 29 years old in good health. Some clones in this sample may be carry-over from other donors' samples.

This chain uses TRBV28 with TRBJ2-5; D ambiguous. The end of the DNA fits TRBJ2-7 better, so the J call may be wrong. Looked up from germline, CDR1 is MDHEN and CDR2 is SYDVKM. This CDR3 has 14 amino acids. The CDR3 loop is CASSYADRSYEQYF. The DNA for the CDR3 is TGTGCCAGCAGTTACGCCGACCGTTCCTACGAGCAGTACTTC.

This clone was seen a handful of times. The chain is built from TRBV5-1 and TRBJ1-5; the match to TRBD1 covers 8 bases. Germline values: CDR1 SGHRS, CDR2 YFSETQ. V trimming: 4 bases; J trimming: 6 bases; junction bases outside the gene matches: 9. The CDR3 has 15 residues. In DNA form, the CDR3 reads TGCGCCAGCAGCCTGGGACAGGAATCTGGTCAGCCCCAGCATTTT. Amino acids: CASSLGQESGQPQHF.

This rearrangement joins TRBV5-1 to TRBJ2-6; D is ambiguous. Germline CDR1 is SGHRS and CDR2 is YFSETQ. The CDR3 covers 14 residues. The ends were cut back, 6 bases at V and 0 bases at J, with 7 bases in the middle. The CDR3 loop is CASMDGSGANVLTF. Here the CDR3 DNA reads TGCGCCAGCATGGATGGCTCTGGGGCCAACGTCCTGACTTTC.